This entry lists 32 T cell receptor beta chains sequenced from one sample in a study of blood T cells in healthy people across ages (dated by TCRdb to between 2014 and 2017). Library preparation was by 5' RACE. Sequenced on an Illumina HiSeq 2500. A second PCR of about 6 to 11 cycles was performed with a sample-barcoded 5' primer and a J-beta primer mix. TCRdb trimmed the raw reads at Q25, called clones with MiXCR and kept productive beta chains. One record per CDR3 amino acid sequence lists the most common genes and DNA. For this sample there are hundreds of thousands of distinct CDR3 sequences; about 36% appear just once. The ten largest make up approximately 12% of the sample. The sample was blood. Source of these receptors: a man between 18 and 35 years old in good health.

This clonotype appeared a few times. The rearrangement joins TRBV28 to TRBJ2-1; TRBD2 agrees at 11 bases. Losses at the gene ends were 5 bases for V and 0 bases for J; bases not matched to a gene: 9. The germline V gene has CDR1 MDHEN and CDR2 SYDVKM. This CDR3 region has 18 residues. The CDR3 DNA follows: TGTGCCAGCAGTCTTAGCGGGGGGGCCCGGAGCTCCTACAATGAGCAGTTCTTC. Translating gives CASSLSGGARSSYNEQFF.

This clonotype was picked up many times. The CDR3 sequence: CASSTRGVGELFF. For the CDR3, the DNA is TGTGCCAGCAGTACCAGGGGAGTCGGGGAGCTGTTTTTT. V gene TRBV28 combines with J gene TRBJ2-2, with a possible D match to TRBD1 (6 bases). The CDR3 covers 13 residues. The ends were cut back, 5 bases at V and 7 bases at J, with 11 bases in the middle. Germline V gene data show CDR1 as MDHEN and CDR2 as SYDVKM.

CDR3 region: CASRVQGKWGSYNEQFF. The CDR3 DNA is TGTGCCAGCAGAGTACAGGGGAAGTGGGGTTCCTACAATGAGCAGTTCTTC. This chain joins TRBV25-1 and TRBJ2-1; TRBD1 aligns across 7 bases. The junction had 12 bases not matched to a gene; V was cut back by 6 bases and J by 1 base. The CDR3 contains 17 residues. Per germline, CDR1 MGHDK and CDR2 SYGVNS.

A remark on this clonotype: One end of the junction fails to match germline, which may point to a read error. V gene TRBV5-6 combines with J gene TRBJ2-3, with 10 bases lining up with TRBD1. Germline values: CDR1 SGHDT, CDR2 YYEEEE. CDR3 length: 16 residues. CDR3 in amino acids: CAGSLAGTGVTDTQYF. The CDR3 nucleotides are TGTGCCGGCAGCTTGGCCGGGACAGGGGTCACAGATACGCAGTATTTT.

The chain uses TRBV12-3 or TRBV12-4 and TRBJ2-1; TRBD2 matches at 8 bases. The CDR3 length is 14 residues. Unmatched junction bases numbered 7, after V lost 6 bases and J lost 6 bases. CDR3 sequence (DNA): TGTGCCAGCAGCCATGGACTAGCAAGCAATGAGCAGTTCTTC. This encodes CASSHGLASNEQFF.

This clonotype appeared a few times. The CDR3 bases are TGCGCCAGCAGCGAGGGGTTAGGAAGCACAGATACGCAGTATTTT. It yields the protein CASSEGLGSTDTQYF. This sequence joins TRBV5-1 and TRBJ2-3; either TRBD1 or TRBD2 may supply D (5 bases each). CDR1 and CDR2 from the germline V gene are SGHRS and YFSETQ. V dropped 4 bases and J dropped 0 bases, with 12 bases sitting between them. The CDR3 is 15 residues long.

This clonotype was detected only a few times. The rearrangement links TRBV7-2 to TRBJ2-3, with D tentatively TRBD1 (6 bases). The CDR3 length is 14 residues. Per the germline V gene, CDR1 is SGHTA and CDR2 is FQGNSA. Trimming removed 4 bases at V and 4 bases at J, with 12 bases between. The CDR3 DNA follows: TGTGCCAGCAGCTACGGGCACAGGGCAGATACGCAGTATTTT. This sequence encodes CASSYGHRADTQYF. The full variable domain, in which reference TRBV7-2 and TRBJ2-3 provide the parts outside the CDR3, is GAGVSQSPSNKVTEKGKDVELRCDPISGHTALYWYRQSLGQGLEFLIYFQGNSAPDKSGLPSDRFSAERTGGSVSTLTIQRTQQEDSAVYLCASSYGHRADTQYFGPGTRLTVL.

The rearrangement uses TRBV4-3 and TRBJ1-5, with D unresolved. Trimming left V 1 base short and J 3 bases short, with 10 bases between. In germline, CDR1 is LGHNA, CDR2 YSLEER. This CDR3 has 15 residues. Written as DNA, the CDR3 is TGCGCCAGCAGCCAAGGGGAAGGGAACAATCAGCCCCAGCATTTT. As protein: CASSQGEGNNQPQHF.

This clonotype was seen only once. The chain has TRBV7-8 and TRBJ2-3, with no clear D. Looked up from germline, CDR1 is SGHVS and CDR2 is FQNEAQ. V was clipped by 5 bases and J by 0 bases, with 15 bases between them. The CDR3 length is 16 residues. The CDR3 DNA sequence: TGTGCCAGCAGCACTGACGCATTGGGGAGCACAGATACGCAGTATTTT. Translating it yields CASSTDALGSTDTQYF. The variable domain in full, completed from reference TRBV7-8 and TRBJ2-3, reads GAGVSQSPRYKVAKRGQDVALRCDPISGHVSLFWYQQALGQGPEFLTYFQNEAQLDKSGLPSDRFFAERPEGSVSTLKIQRTQQEDSAVYLCASSTDALGSTDTQYFGPGTRLTVL.

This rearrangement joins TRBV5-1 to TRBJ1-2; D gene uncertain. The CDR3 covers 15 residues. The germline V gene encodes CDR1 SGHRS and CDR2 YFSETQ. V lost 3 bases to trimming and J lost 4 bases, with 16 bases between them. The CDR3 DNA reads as TGCGCCAGCAGCTACGGTCAGTCCAGGCTCTATGGCTACACCTTC. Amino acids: CASSYGQSRLYGYTF.

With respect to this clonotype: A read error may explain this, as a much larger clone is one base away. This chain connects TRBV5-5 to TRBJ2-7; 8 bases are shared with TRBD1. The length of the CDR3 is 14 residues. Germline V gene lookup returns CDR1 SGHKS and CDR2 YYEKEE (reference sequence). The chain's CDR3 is CASSGGQGTYERYF. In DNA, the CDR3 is TGTGCCAGCAGCGGCGGACAGGGCACCTACGAGCGGTACTTC.

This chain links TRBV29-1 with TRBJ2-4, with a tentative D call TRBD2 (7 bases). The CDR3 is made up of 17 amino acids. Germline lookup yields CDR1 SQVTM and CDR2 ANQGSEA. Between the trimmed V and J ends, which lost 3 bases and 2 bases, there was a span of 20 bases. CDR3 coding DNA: TGCAGCGTTGAGAAAATGGCGGGGGCGATATCCAAAAACATTCAGTACTTC. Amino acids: CSVEKMAGAISKNIQYF.

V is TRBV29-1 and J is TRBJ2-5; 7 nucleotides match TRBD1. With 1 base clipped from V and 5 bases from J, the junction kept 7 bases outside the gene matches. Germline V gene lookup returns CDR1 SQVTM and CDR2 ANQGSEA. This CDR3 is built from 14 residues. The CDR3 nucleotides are TGCAGCGTTGAAGGGGGGCAGGGGGAGGAGACCCAGTACTTC. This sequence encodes CSVEGGQGEETQYF.

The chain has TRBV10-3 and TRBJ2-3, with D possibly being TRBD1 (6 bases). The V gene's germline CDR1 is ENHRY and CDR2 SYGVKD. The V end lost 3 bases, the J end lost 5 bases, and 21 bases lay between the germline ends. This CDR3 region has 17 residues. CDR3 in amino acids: CAISDINREEIIDTQYF. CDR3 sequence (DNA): TGTGCCATCAGTGATATTAACAGGGAAGAAATCATAGATACGCAGTATTTT.

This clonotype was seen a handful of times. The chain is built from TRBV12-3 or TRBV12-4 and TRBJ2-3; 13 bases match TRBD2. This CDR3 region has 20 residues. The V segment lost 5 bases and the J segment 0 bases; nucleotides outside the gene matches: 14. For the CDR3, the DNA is TGTGCCAGCAGTCTCCTCGGACTAGCGGGGGCCTCCATTAGCACAGATACGCAGTATTTT. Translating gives CASSLLGLAGASISTDTQYF.

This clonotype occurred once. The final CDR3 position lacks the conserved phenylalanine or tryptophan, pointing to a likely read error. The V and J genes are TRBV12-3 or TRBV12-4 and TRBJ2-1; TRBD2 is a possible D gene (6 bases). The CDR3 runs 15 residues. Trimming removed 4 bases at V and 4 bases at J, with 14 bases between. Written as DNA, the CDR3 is TGTGCCAGCAGTTACAAGCGGGTCATATACAATGAGCAGTTCTCC. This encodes CASSYKRVIYNEQFS.

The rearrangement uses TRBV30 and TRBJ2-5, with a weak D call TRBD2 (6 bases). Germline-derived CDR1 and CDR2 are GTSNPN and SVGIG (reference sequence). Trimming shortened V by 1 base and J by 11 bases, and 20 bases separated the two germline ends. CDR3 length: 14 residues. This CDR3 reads CAWSGPSGLREQYF. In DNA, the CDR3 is TGTGCCTGGAGTGGCCCCTCAGGCTTACGGGAGCAGTACTTC.

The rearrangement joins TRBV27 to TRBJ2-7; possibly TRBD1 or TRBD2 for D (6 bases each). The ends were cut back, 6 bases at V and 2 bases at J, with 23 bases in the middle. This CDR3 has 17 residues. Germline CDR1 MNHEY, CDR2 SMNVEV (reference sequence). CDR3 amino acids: CASSRYGGGQGTYEQYF. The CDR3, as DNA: TGTGCCAGCAGCCGTTATGGTGGGGGGCAGGGGACCTACGAGCAGTACTTC.

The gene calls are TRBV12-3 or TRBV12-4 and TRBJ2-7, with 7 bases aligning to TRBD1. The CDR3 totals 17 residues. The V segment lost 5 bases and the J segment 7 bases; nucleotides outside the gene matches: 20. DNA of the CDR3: TGTGCCAGCAGTACAATCGAACAGGGGTTAACCTACAATGAGCAGTACTTC. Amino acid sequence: CASSTIEQGLTYNEQYF.

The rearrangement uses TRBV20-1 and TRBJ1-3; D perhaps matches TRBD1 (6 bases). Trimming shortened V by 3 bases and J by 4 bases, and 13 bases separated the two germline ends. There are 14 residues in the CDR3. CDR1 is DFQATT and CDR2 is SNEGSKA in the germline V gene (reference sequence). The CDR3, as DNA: TGCAGTGCTAGTACTACAGGGACCGGAAACACCATATATTTT. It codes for CSASTTGTGNTIYF.

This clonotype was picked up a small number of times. CDR3 bases: TGCAGTGCCGTTCAACAGGGGAGCAATCAGCCCCAGCATTTT. Its translation: CSAVQQGSNQPQHF. The rearrangement links TRBV20-1 to TRBJ1-5, with 7 positions matching TRBD1. CDR1 and CDR2 from the germline V gene are DFQATT and SNEGSKA (reference sequence). This CDR3 spans 14 amino acids. The V gene end was trimmed by 6 bases and the J gene end by 1 base; junction bases not matched to a gene: 6.

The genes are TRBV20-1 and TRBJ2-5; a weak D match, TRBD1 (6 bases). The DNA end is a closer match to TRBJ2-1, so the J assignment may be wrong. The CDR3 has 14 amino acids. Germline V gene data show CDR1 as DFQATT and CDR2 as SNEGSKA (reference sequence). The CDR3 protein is CSAKPRGQKETQFF. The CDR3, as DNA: TGCAGTGCTAAACCCCGTGGACAGAAAGAGACCCAGTTCTTC.

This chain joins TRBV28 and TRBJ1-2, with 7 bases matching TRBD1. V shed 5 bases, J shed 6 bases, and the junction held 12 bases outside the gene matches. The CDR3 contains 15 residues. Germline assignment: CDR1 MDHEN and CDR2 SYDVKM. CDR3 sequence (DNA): TGTGCCAGCAGTACACCCTCGGAGGGGGCGGATGGCTACACCTTC. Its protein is CASSTPSEGADGYTF.

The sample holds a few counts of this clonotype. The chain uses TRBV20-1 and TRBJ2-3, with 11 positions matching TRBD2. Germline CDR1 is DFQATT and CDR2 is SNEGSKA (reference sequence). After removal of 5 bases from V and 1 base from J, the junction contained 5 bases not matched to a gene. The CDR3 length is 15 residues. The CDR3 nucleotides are TGCAGTGCTCACACGACTAGCGGGGGCACAGATACGCAGTATTTT. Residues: CSAHTTSGGTDTQYF.

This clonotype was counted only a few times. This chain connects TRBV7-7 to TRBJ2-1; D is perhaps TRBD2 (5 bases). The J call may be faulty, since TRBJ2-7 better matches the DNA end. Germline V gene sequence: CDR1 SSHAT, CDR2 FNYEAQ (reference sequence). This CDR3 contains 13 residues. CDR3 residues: CASSPLAYNEQYF. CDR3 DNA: TGTGCCAGCAGCCCCCTAGCTTACAATGAGCAGTACTTC.

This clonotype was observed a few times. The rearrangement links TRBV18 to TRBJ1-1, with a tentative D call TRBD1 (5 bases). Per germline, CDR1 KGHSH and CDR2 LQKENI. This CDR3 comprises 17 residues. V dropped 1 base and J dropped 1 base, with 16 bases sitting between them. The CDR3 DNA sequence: TGTGCCAGCTCACCACGGTTCATCAGGGAGGGGAACACTGAAGCTTTCTTT. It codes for CASSPRFIREGNTEAFF.

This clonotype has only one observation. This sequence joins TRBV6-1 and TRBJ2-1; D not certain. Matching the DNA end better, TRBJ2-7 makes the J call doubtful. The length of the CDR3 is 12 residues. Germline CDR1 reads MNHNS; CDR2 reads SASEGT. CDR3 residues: CASSEVYNEQYF. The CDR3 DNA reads TGTGCCAGCAGTGAAGTTTACAATGAGCAGTACTTC.

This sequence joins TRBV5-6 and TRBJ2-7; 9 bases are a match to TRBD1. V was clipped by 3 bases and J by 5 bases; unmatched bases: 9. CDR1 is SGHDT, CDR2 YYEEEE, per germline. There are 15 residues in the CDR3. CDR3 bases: TGTGCCAGCAGCTCCCAGACAGGGGGGAGGAACGAGCAGTACTTC. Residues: CASSSQTGGRNEQYF.

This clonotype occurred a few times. The CDR3 loop is CSARDQRGKNIQYF. CDR3 coding DNA: TGCAGTGCTAGAGACCAAAGGGGCAAAAACATTCAGTACTTC. The chain employs TRBV20-1 and TRBJ2-4; D may be TRBD1 (5 bases). With 0 bases removed from V and 3 bases from J, the gap between germline ends came to 9 bases. Germline V gives CDR1 DFQATT, CDR2 SNEGSKA (reference sequence). This CDR3 contains 14 residues.

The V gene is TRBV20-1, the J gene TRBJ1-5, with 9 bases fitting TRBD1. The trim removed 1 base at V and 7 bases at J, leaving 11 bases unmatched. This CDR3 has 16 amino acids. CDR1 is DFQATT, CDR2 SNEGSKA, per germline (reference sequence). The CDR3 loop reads CSARGVRDRVGQPQHF. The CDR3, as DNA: TGCAGTGCTAGAGGTGTGCGGGACAGGGTTGGGCAGCCCCAGCATTTT.

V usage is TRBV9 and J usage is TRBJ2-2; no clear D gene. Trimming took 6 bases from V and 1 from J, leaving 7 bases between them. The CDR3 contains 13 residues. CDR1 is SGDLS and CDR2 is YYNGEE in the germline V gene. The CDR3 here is CASTSGNTGELFF. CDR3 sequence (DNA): TGTGCCAGCACCTCAGGGAACACCGGGGAGCTGTTTTTT.

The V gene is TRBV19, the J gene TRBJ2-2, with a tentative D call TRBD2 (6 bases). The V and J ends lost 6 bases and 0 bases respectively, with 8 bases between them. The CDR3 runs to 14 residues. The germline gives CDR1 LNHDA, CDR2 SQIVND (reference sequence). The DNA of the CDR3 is TGTGCCAGTAGGGCGGGGCCGAACACCGGGGAGCTGTTTTTT. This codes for CASRAGPNTGELFF.